A selection of T cell receptor beta chains follows, all from one sample in a study of blood T cell repertoires in COVID-19. Sequencing used immunoSEQ multiplex PCR; TCRdb keeps in-frame clones, though not all of them. Of approximately 210,000 clones listed, 80% to 85% were seen once; the top ten hold about 10%. Source material: peripheral blood. All receptors derive from a woman aged 80 or over with COVID-19, enrolled during active disease. CDR3s include the opening cysteine and the closing phenylalanine or tryptophan. D genes are given only for firm matches. Part of the rows lack a size; the others show once, few, many or a class for expanded clones.

>TRBV19|13|TRBJ1-1|few|.
CASSRQVNTEAFF
TGTGCCAGTAGCAGGCAGGTTAACACTGAAGCTTTCTTT
>TRBV7-6|14|TRBJ2-7|.|.
CASSLNSLNYEQYF
TGTGCCAGCAGCTTAAACAGTCTTAACTACGAGCAGTACTTC
>TRBV19|17|TRBJ2-1|once|.
CASSIGVGGTSYNEQFF
TGTGCCAGTAGTATAGGCGTTGGGGGGACCTCCTACAATGAGCAGTTCTTC
>TRBV7-9|15|TRBJ2-7|.|TRBD1
CASSLTGAGSYEQYF
TGTGCCAGCAGTCTCACAGGGGCCGGCTCCTACGAGCAGTACTTC
>TRBV5-1|15|TRBJ2-2|.|TRBD1
CASRINEGGNGELFF
TGCGCCAGCAGGATTAACGAAGGGGGCAACGGGGAGCTGTTTTTT
>TRBV20-1|14|TRBJ1-3|.|.
CSASSGSTGNTIYF
TGCAGTGCTAGTTCAGGTTCTACCGGAAACACCATATATTTT
>TRBV10-3|14|TRBJ2-2|.|.
CAISGRTDTGELFF
TGTGCCATCAGTGGTAGGACAGATACCGGGGAGCTGTTTTTT
>TRBV12-5|19|TRBJ1-5|.|.
CASGLPPTHPINSNQPQHF
TGTGCTAGTGGTTTGCCCCCGACACATCCTATAAATAGCAATCAGCCCCAGCATTTT
>TRBV19|16|TRBJ2-3|.|TRBD2
CASSIAERGDTDTQYF
TGTGCCAGTAGTATAGCTGAGCGGGGGGACACAGATACGCAGTATTTT
>TRBV18|12|TRBJ1-1|once|.
CASSPQEGGAFF
TGTGCCAGCTCACCACAGGAAGGGGGAGCTTTCTTT
>TRBV29-1|11|TRBJ1-1|.|.
CSGRGSEKAFF
TGCAGCGGCCGGGGGAGCGAGAAAGCTTTCTTT
>TRBV30|12|TRBJ1-1|.|.
CAWTGAFAEAFF
TGTGCCTGGACAGGGGCTTTCGCTGAAGCTTTCTTT
>TRBV6-6|13|TRBJ1-1|.|.
CASSVQGNTEAFF
TGTGCCAGCAGTGTACAGGGGAACACTGAAGCTTTCTTT
>TRBV29-1|13|TRBJ2-2|.|.
CSVGTANTGELFF
TGCAGCGTTGGGACAGCGAACACCGGGGAGCTGTTTTTT
>TRBV28|15|TRBJ1-5|.|TRBD1
CASIPMDRLEQPQHF
TGTGCCAGCATTCCTATGGACAGGCTGGAGCAGCCCCAGCATTTT
>TRBV29-1|14|TRBJ1-5|.|TRBD1
CSVLSGTGNQPQHF
TGCAGCGTTCTTTCCGGGACAGGAAATCAGCCCCAGCATTTT
>TRBV5-1|15|TRBJ1-5|.|TRBD1
CASSFTGEIGQPQHF
TGCGCCAGCAGCTTCACAGGGGAAATCGGGCAGCCCCAGCATTTT
>TRBV6-2/TRBV6-3|16|TRBJ2-7|.|TRBD1
CASSYSGQVLSYEQYF
TGTGCCAGCAGTTACTCCGGACAGGTCCTTTCCTACGAGCAGTACTTC